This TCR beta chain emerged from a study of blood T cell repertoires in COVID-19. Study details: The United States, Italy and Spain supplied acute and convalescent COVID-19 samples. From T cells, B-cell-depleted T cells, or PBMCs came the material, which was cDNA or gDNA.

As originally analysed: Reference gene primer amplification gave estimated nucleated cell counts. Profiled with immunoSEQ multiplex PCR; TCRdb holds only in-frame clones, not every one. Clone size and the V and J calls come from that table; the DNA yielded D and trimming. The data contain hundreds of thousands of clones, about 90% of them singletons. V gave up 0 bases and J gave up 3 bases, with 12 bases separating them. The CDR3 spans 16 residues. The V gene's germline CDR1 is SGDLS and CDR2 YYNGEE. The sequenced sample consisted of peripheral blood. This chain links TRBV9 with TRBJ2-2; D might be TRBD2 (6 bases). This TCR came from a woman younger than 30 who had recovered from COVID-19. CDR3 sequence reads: CASSVVGSGHTGELFF. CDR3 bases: TGTGCCAGCAGCGTAGTTGGTAGCGGCCACACCGGGGAGCTGTTTTTT.